Detailed here is one T cell receptor beta chain. The CDR3 covers 12 residues. Trimming stripped 1 base from V and 2 bases from J, with 5 bases between. From germline, CDR1 is DFQATT and CDR2 SNEGSKA (reference sequence). The entry originates in a study of CD8 T cells in Susac syndrome. RNA was extracted with the RNeasy kit, and a quantity of about 0.45 to 1 ug was reverse transcribed using random hexamers. The authors amplified TCR beta CDR3 across 54 Vbeta and 13 Jbeta using immunoSEQ multiplex PCR. TCRdb re-analysed the immunoSEQ multiplex PCR reads in MiXCR, keeping a single row per CDR3 protein. The sample shows 150,000 to 200,000 distinct CDR3 sequences, about 94% of them seen only once. TCR beta was sequenced from blood CD8+ and CD4+ T cells. Relapsing-remitting disease, either stable or active, was present in the multiple sclerosis controls, who were treatment-naive patients. TEMRA cells were FACS-enriched, with CD8+ and CD4+ T cells isolated negatively.

The rearrangement links TRBV20-1 to TRBJ1-2; no reliable D call. The sample taken for sequencing was CD4+ T cells from PBMCs. The source is a human donor with multiple sclerosis. The CDR3 protein is CSARVVNYGYTF. The CDR3 DNA sequence: TGCAGTGCTAGAGTCGTAAACTATGGCTACACCTTC.